These 30 T cell receptor beta chains were all obtained from the same sample, sequenced in a study of shared clonotypes between healthy human individuals. CD45RO-negative cells were positively selected for CCR7, leaving out terminally differentiated effector memory CD45RA+ cells. The assay was immunoSEQ multiplex PCR, and TCRdb's table has in-frame clones only and misses some. The sample has about 800,000 clones; just over 95% are singletons. The sample taken for sequencing was naive CD8+ T cells sorted from blood. Receptors were obtained from a man younger than 45 in good health.

This chain uses TRBV18 with TRBJ2-3; 10 positions agree with TRBD2. This CDR3 is built from 17 residues. Germline CDR1 KGHSH, CDR2 LQKENI. J gave up 5 bases and V 0 bases, and 8 bases lay outside the gene matches. CDR3 sequence reads: CASSPPGTSGELDTQYF. The CDR3 region has the DNA TGTGCCAGCTCACCACCAGGAACTAGCGGGGAATTAGATACGCAGTATTTT.

The chain employs TRBV9 and TRBJ1-1, with D unclear. V lost 2 bases, J lost 4 bases, and 9 bases lay in between. Germline CDR1 is SGDLS and CDR2 is YYNGEE. CDR3 length: 13 residues. The CDR3 is CASSVGISTEAFF. In nucleotides, the CDR3 is TGTGCCAGCAGCGTGGGGATCAGCACTGAAGCTTTCTTT.

J is TRBJ2-7 and V is TRBV14; D might be TRBD1 (6 bases). This CDR3 contains 17 residues. Looked up from germline, CDR1 is SGHDN and CDR2 is FVKESK. V lost 2 bases, J lost 4 bases, and 21 bases lay in between. This CDR3 is CASSQPQGNAGAYEQYF. CDR3 nucleotides: TGTGCCAGCAGCCAACCCCAGGGGAACGCAGGAGCGTACGAGCAGTACTTC. The whole variable domain, remainder taken from reference TRBV14 and TRBJ2-7, is EAGVTQFPSHSVIEKGQTVTLRCDPISGHDNLYWYRRVMGKEIKFLLHFVKESKQDESGMPNNRFLAERTGGTYSTLKVQPAELEDSGVYFCASSQPQGNAGAYEQYFGPGTRLTVT.

The gene calls are TRBV29-1 and TRBJ2-7; 10 positions agree with TRBD1. Germline V gene lookup returns CDR1 SQVTM and CDR2 ANQGSEA. The CDR3 is made up of 14 amino acids. Unmatched junction bases numbered 8, after V lost 7 bases and J lost 2 bases. The CDR3 sequence is CSAEGGTGAYEQYF. DNA for the CDR3: TGCAGCGCCGAAGGCGGGACAGGGGCCTACGAGCAGTACTTC.

About this clone: The sample contains more than one DNA sequence encoding this CDR3. The chain joins TRBV29-1 to TRBJ2-7, with 7 bases that match TRBD1. Germline CDR1 is SQVTM and CDR2 is ANQGSEA. The CDR3 contains 13 residues. V shed 6 bases and J 0 bases; nucleotides not matched to a gene: 5. The CDR3 loop is CSVTGTDSYEQYF. The CDR3 nucleotides read TGCAGCGTAACCGGGACAGACTCCTACGAGCAGTACTTC.

The rearrangement joins TRBV11-2 to TRBJ2-7; the match to TRBD2 covers 7 bases. The CDR3 extends over 15 amino acids. Germline V gene sequence: CDR1 SGHAT, CDR2 FQNNGV. J gave up 3 bases and V 3 bases, and 8 bases lay outside the gene matches. CDR3: CASSLSRGLNYEQYF. The CDR3, as DNA: TGTGCCAGCAGCTTGTCGAGGGGACTAAACTACGAGCAGTACTTC.

The chain couples TRBV2 to TRBJ2-7; 8 nucleotides align to TRBD1. Germline-derived CDR1 and CDR2 are SNHLY and FYNNEI. The CDR3 loop spans 14 amino acids. After removal of 4 bases from V and 4 bases from J, the junction contained 6 bases not matched to a gene. CDR3 coding DNA: TGTGCCAGCAGTGTAGGACAGGGATGGTACGAGCAGTACTTC. It is translated as CASSVGQGWYEQYF.

This chain links TRBV11-2 with TRBJ2-1; 9 bases map to TRBD1. J lost 4 bases, V lost 5 bases, and 9 bases had no gene match. The CDR3 has 16 amino acids. Germline CDR1 reads SGHAT; CDR2 reads FQNNGV. CDR3 residues: CASSQARDRAYNEQFF. CDR3 in DNA: TGTGCCAGCAGCCAGGCTCGGGACAGGGCTTACAATGAGCAGTTCTTC.

This clone was picked up a small number of times. The chain uses TRBV10-2 and TRBJ1-5, with 8 positions matching TRBD1. CDR1 is WSHSY and CDR2 is SAAADI in the germline V gene. This CDR3 contains 16 residues. V was clipped by 1 base and J by 0 bases; unmatched bases: 2. This CDR3 is CASSELGQDSNQPQHF. CDR3 DNA: TGCGCCAGCAGTGAGTTGGGACAGGATAGCAATCAGCCCCAGCATTTT.

V gene TRBV29-1 combines with J gene TRBJ2-1; 10 positions agree with TRBD2. J gave up 6 bases and V 3 bases, and 5 bases lay outside the gene matches. Germline values: CDR1 SQVTM, CDR2 ANQGSEA. There are 14 residues in the CDR3. The CDR3 is CSVDLAGEGNEQFF. DNA for the CDR3: TGCAGCGTTGACCTAGCGGGAGAGGGCAATGAGCAGTTCTTC.

The genes are TRBV29-1 and TRBJ2-7; no reliable D call. Looked up from germline, CDR1 is SQVTM and CDR2 is ANQGSEA. The ends were cut back, 2 bases at V and 7 bases at J, with 9 bases in the middle. This CDR3 comprises 11 residues. CDR3 nucleotides: TGCAGCGTTGAATCCTCGGAAGAGCAGTACTTC. Residues: CSVESSEEQYF.

This rearrangement joins TRBV2 to TRBJ1-4; D remains ambiguous. Trimming removed 8 bases from V and 1 base from J, with 14 bases in between. CDR3 length equals 15 residues. Germline-derived CDR1 and CDR2 are SNHLY and FYNNEI. This CDR3 is CASRYAILTNEKLFF. In DNA form, the CDR3 reads TGTGCCAGCCGTTACGCAATATTAACTAATGAAAAACTGTTTTTT.

This clone has just one count. The chain employs TRBV19 and TRBJ2-2; 8 bases fit TRBD1. The V segment lost 9 bases and the J segment 0 bases; nucleotides outside the gene matches: 3. The length of the CDR3 is 14 residues. The germline CDR1 and CDR2 sequences are LNHDA and SQIVND (reference sequence). Here the CDR3 reads CARPGGANTGELFF. CDR3 nucleotides: TGTGCCAGGCCAGGGGGCGCGAACACCGGGGAGCTGTTTTTT. The variable domain in full, completed from reference TRBV19 and TRBJ2-2, reads DGGITQSPKYLFRKEGQNVTLSCEQNLNHDAMYWYRQDPGQGLRLIYYSQIVNDFQKGDIAEGYSVSREKKESFPLTVTSAQKNPTAFYLCARPGGANTGELFFGEGSRLTVL.

This chain joins TRBV5-1 and TRBJ2-7; TRBD1 matches 8 bases. Germline CDR1 and CDR2: SGHRS and YFSETQ. The CDR3 is 16 residues long. After removal of 2 bases from V and 4 bases from J, the junction contained 11 bases not matched to a gene. The chain's CDR3 is CASSLDNGQGRYEQYF. CDR3 coding DNA: TGCGCCAGCAGCTTAGACAACGGACAGGGACGGTACGAGCAGTACTTC.

The chain links TRBV7-2 to TRBJ2-7; no clear D. The CDR3 is 13 amino acids. Trimming shortened V by 1 base and J by 0 bases, and 4 bases separated the two germline ends. CDR1 is SGHTA and CDR2 is FQGNSA in the germline V gene. CDR3 nucleotides: TGTGCCAGCAGCTTAGGTGTCTCCTACGAGCAGTACTTC. This translates into CASSLGVSYEQYF.

As regards this clone: Other nucleotide sequences from this sample produce the same CDR3. The chain couples TRBV27 to TRBJ2-2; D call uncertain. Deletions cut 8 bases from V and 5 bases from J, with 9 bases between. This CDR3 contains 12 residues. CDR1 and CDR2 from the germline V gene are MNHEY and SMNVEV (reference sequence). CDR3 residues: CASGRTTGELFF. CDR3 DNA sequence: TGTGCCAGCGGCCGAACTACCGGGGAGCTGTTTTTT.

Of note for this clone: In the same sample, other DNA sequences code for this CDR3. V gene TRBV7-9 combines with J gene TRBJ2-7; D might be TRBD1 or TRBD2, each matching 5 bases. This CDR3 is built from 13 residues. V lost 5 bases, J lost 0 bases, and 8 bases lay in between. The germline gives CDR1 SEHNR, CDR2 FQNEAQ (reference sequence). CDR3 amino acids: CASSGGPSYEQYF. In DNA, the CDR3 is TGTGCCAGCAGCGGGGGTCCCTCCTACGAGCAGTACTTC.

The chain recombines TRBV4-1 with TRBJ1-2, with 7 bases that match TRBD1. The V and J ends lost 0 bases and 4 bases, in that order; junction bases with no gene match: 8. Germline V gene sequence: CDR1 MGHRA, CDR2 YSYEKL. This CDR3 spans 16 amino acids. In nucleotides, the CDR3 is TGCGCCAGCAGCCAAGAGCTGGGGCAGGGGGTCTATGGCTACACCTTC. It is translated as CASSQELGQGVYGYTF.

This clone turned up a few times. The chain links TRBV4-3 to TRBJ1-2; D gene ambiguous. This CDR3 spans 14 amino acids. V lost 3 bases and J 11 bases, leaving 19 bases between the germline ends. Germline V gives CDR1 LGHNA, CDR2 YSLEER. The CDR3, as DNA: TGCGCCAGCAGCCATTTTTTGTCCGCCCGTGGATACACCTTC. Protein product: CASSHFLSARGYTF.

This sequence joins TRBV5-5 and TRBJ2-1; 7 bases are a match to TRBD1. The CDR3 is made up of 15 amino acids. With V trimmed by 4 bases and J by 3 bases, 7 bases remained unmatched. Germline loops: CDR1 SGHKS, CDR2 YYEKEE (reference sequence). The DNA for the CDR3 is TGTGCCAGCAGCAATTACGGGACAGACTACAATGAGCAGTTCTTC. Its protein is CASSNYGTDYNEQFF.

The rearrangement joins TRBV4-1 to TRBJ2-2; 8 positions match TRBD2. Trimming took 4 bases from V and 0 from J; bases not matched to a gene: 4. Germline assignment: CDR1 MGHRA and CDR2 YSYEKL. This CDR3 is 16 amino acids long. CDR3 nucleotides: TGCGCCAGCAGCCTTACTAGCGGACCGAACACCGGGGAGCTGTTTTTT. Its translation: CASSLTSGPNTGELFF.

This chain uses TRBV5-4 with TRBJ2-7; perhaps TRBD2 as D (6 bases). V was trimmed by 0 bases and J by 3 bases, leaving 10 bases between them. The germline V gene encodes CDR1 SGHNT and CDR2 YYREEE (reference sequence). This CDR3 is built from 14 residues. The CDR3 region has the DNA TGTGCCAGCAGCTTGGGCGGGACTTACTACGAGCAGTACTTC. This translates into CASSLGGTYYEQYF.

V usage is TRBV7-9 and J usage is TRBJ1-1; 7 nucleotides match TRBD1. V shed 3 bases and J 1 base; nucleotides not matched to a gene: 5. The V gene's germline CDR1 is SEHNR and CDR2 FQNEAQ (reference sequence). The length of the CDR3 is 15 residues. The CDR3 sequence: CASSLPQGPNTEAFF. The CDR3 DNA reads as TGTGCCAGCAGCTTGCCACAGGGGCCGAACACTGAAGCTTTCTTT.

The V call is TRBV7-9, the J call TRBJ2-7; 7 bases fit TRBD1. The CDR3 extends over 16 amino acids. Germline assignment: CDR1 SEHNR and CDR2 FQNEAQ (reference sequence). J gave up 6 bases and V 2 bases, and 13 bases lay outside the gene matches. CDR3 DNA sequence: TGTGCCAGCAGCTTAACCCAGACAGGGTTTATTGTCGAGCAGTACTTC. Amino acid sequence: CASSLTQTGFIVEQYF.

V and J are TRBV19 and TRBJ1-5, with D possibly matching TRBD1 (5 bases). V lost 6 bases, J lost 3 bases, and 12 bases lay in between. Germline V lookup: CDR1 LNHDA, CDR2 SQIVND (reference sequence). The CDR3 totals 14 residues. The CDR3 nucleotides are TGTGCCAGTAGAGATGGGACCTCCAATCAGCCCCAGCATTTT. This encodes CASRDGTSNQPQHF.

This clone was counted a few times. The chain uses TRBV27 and TRBJ2-1; D is undetermined. V lost 5 bases and J 6 bases, leaving 5 bases between the germline ends. The CDR3 runs to 11 residues. Germline CDR1 reads MNHEY; CDR2 reads SMNVEV (reference sequence). The CDR3 sequence is CASSVSNEQFF. CDR3 sequence (DNA): TGTGCCAGCAGTGTGAGCAATGAGCAGTTCTTC.

The DNA of the CDR3 is TGTGCCAGCAGCCCACGGCAGGGGGCCTGGTACGAGCAGTACTTC. This encodes CASSPRQGAWYEQYF. The chain combines TRBV9 with TRBJ2-7; 8 nucleotides align to TRBD1. There are 15 residues in the CDR3. The germline CDR1 and CDR2 sequences are SGDLS and YYNGEE. Trimming at V came to 4 bases and at J to 4 bases, leaving 10 bases not matched to a gene.

The chain recombines TRBV27 with TRBJ1-5; weak D call: TRBD1 (5 bases). The CDR3 is 17 amino acids. Germline V gene sequence: CDR1 MNHEY, CDR2 SMNVEV (reference sequence). Deletions cut 3 bases from V and 1 base from J, with 16 bases between. This CDR3 reads CASSFIGGTTSNQPQHF. CDR3 bases: TGTGCCAGCAGTTTTATAGGAGGGACCACCAGCAATCAGCCCCAGCATTTT.

This chain links TRBV7-6 with TRBJ2-7; 11 bases fit TRBD2. Germline loops: CDR1 SGHVS, CDR2 FNYEAQ. The J segment lost 4 bases and the V segment lost 4 bases, leaving 6 bases of the junction unmatched. The CDR3 extends over 15 amino acids. The CDR3 DNA follows: TGTGCCAGCAGCTCCGGGACTAGCGGAGCGTACGAGCAGTACTTC. This codes for CASSSGTSGAYEQYF.

The chain is built from TRBV28 and TRBJ2-2; 7 nucleotides align to TRBD2. V trimming: 4 bases; J trimming: 6 bases; junction bases outside the gene matches: 20. The germline CDR1 and CDR2 sequences are MDHEN and SYDVKM. The CDR3 consists of 19 residues. The CDR3 DNA sequence: TGTGCCAGCAGTTCCTGGACTAGTTCGGACGCACGGATCGCCGGGGAGCTGTTTTTT. It yields the protein CASSSWTSSDARIAGELFF.